Below, one T cell receptor beta chain is given with its context. Self-reported history from a screening survey and questionnaire set each donor's cohort. These data originate in a study of blood T cell repertoires in COVID-19. The method was immunoSEQ multiplex PCR; TCRdb's version includes in-frame clones alone and lacks a portion of them. The sample has 100,000 or so clones; approximately 83% are singletons. Germline values: CDR1 SGHAT, CDR2 FQNNGV. CDR3 length: 15 residues. V was pared by 2 bases and J by 4 bases, with 11 bases between. Sequencing was carried out using PBMCs or T cells enriched from blood (not recorded which). The chain joins TRBV11-2 to TRBJ2-2; a weak D match, TRBD2 (5 bases). The TCR was taken from a woman aged 45 to 65 who had recovered from COVID-19. The CDR3 DNA is TGTGCCAGCAGCTTAATTAGCGCCCCCACCGGGGAGCTGTTTTTT. Protein: CASSLISAPTGELFF. Full variable domain (remainder filled in from reference TRBV11-2 and TRBJ2-2): EAGVAQSPRYKIIEKRQSVAFWCNPISGHATLYWYQQILGQGPKLLIQFQNNGVVDDSQLPKDRFSAERLKGVDSTLKIQPAKLEDSAVYLCASSLISAPTGELFFGEGSRLTVL.